A single sample gave rise to the 32 T cell receptor beta chains below, sequenced in a study of cytomegalovirus exposure and HLA in healthy donors. PCR amplification relied on 60 Vbeta primers (plus 13 Jbeta primers). Assay: immunoSEQ multiplex PCR; the TCRdb copy retains only in-frame clones and omits some. This table holds about 95,000 clones, roughly 79% found once. Material for sequencing was PBMCs. All receptors derive from a woman in her 40s in good health and CMV-seronegative.

The J gene is TRBJ2-7, the V gene TRBV6-5, with D possibly matching TRBD1 (5 bases). The V gene lost 2 bases and the J gene lost 6 bases, with 17 bases spanning the gap. CDR1 MNHEY and CDR2 SVGAGI come from the germline V gene. The CDR3 has 15 amino acids. The CDR3 coding sequence is TGTGCCAGCAGTTACGGTGACAGCCAAAAGGGCGAGCAGTACTTC. Translating gives CASSYGDSQKGEQYF.

The chain is built from TRBV1 and TRBJ2-2; the table's TRBD2 call for D was not verified on the DNA. TRBV1 is a listed pseudogene. CDR3 length: 14 residues. CDR3 in amino acids: CTSSQASGAGELFF. CDR3 nucleotides: TGCACCAGCAGCCAAGCATCGGGGGCCGGGGAGCTGTTTTTT.

This clone was observed a single time. The chain joins TRBV5-5 to TRBJ1-2, with D maybe TRBD1 (6 bases). Trimming left V 5 bases short and J 2 bases short, with 13 bases between. The CDR3 has 14 amino acids. Germline-derived CDR1 and CDR2 are SGHKS and YYEKEE (reference sequence). In DNA form, the CDR3 reads TGTGCCAGCAGTTTCGGGGGGCGGAACTATGGCTACACCTTC. This gives the protein CASSFGGRNYGYTF. The full variable domain, rest sourced from reference TRBV5-5 and TRBJ1-2, is DAGVTQSPTHLIKTRGQQVTLRCSPISGHKSVSWYQQVLGQGPQFIFQYYEKEERGRGNFPDRFSARQFPNYSSELNVNALLLGDSALYLCASSFGGRNYGYTFGSGTRLTVV.

V gene TRBV12-5 combines with J gene TRBJ2-7; 9 bases map to TRBD1. This CDR3 region has 14 residues. Germline trimming cut 5 bases from V and 1 base from J; bases unmatched to any gene: 3. Looked up from germline, CDR1 is LGHNT and CDR2 is FRNRAP. CDR3: CASGNRGQSYEQYF. The CDR3 DNA reads TGTGCTAGTGGTAACAGGGGGCAATCCTACGAGCAGTACTTC.

The J gene is TRBJ2-3, the V gene TRBV7-2; 8 bases are shared with TRBD2. CDR3 length: 15 residues. From germline, CDR1 is SGHTA and CDR2 FQGNSA. With 4 bases clipped from V and 6 bases from J, the junction kept 9 bases outside the gene matches. The CDR3 here is CASSYTGGLGDTQYF. The CDR3 nucleotides are TGTGCCAGCAGCTATACGGGGGGGCTAGGCGATACGCAGTATTTT.

This clone has only a few counts. The genes are TRBV9 and TRBJ2-5; D might be TRBD1 (6 bases). The CDR3 is 16 amino acids. The germline V gene has CDR1 SGDLS and CDR2 YYNGEE. Trimming pared 3 bases from V and 2 bases from J, leaving 17 bases between. CDR3 loop: CASSDSTGLGQETQYF. Written as DNA, the CDR3 is TGTGCCAGCAGCGACTCGACAGGCTTGGGGCAAGAGACCCAGTACTTC.

This chain joins TRBV7-9 and TRBJ2-3, with D possibly matching TRBD2 (6 bases). From germline, CDR1 is SEHNR and CDR2 FQNEAQ (reference sequence). This CDR3 has 12 residues. The V and J ends lost 4 bases and 9 bases respectively, with 11 bases between them. The CDR3 loop reads CASSSTSSTQYF. CDR3 bases: TGTGCCAGCAGCTCGACTAGTTCAACGCAGTATTTT. The complete variable domain, with remaining parts taken from reference TRBV7-9 and TRBJ2-3, reads DTGVSQNPRHKITKRGQNVTFRCDPISEHNRLYWYRQTLGQGPEFLTYFQNEAQLEKSRLLSDRFSAERPKGSFSTLEIQRTEQGDSAMYLCASSSTSSTQYFGPGTRLTVL.

The chain couples TRBV19 to TRBJ1-1, with D possibly being TRBD1 (5 bases). Trimming took 0 bases from V and 1 from J, leaving 9 bases between them. Per the germline V gene, CDR1 is LNHDA and CDR2 is SQIVND (reference sequence). The CDR3 runs to 15 residues. CDR3 sequence reads: CASSIDPQGNTEAFF. CDR3 DNA: TGTGCCAGTAGTATAGATCCGCAGGGGAACACTGAAGCTTTCTTT.

The chain couples TRBV5-1 to TRBJ2-1; D is possibly TRBD1 (5 bases). Per germline, CDR1 SGHRS and CDR2 YFSETQ. V lost 4 bases to trimming and J lost 9 bases, with 14 bases between them. The length of the CDR3 is 13 residues. The chain's CDR3 is CASSNPPGIEQFF. The CDR3 bases are TGCGCCAGCAGCAACCCGCCAGGGATTGAGCAGTTCTTC.

The chain recombines TRBV5-1 with TRBJ2-7; 10 nucleotides match TRBD2. The V gene's germline CDR1 is SGHRS and CDR2 YFSETQ. The V and J ends lost 0 bases and 5 bases, in that order; junction bases with no gene match: 5. The CDR3 length is 15 residues. DNA for the CDR3: TGCGCCAGCAGCTTGGAGGCTAGCGGGGGTCACGAGCAGTACTTC. This encodes CASSLEASGGHEQYF.

The chain carries TRBV29-1 and TRBJ1-1; possible D gene TRBD1, 5 bases. The CDR3 totals 11 residues. Germline CDR1 is SQVTM and CDR2 is ANQGSEA. Trimming removed 8 bases at V and 6 bases at J, with 13 bases between. CDR3 DNA sequence: TGCAGCTCCTCGGGGGTCTCTGAAGCTTTCTTT. It is translated as CSSSGVSEAFF.

The V and J genes are TRBV2 and TRBJ2-2, with D maybe TRBD2 (6 bases). This CDR3 is built from 14 residues. V was clipped by 3 bases and J by 8 bases, with 13 bases between them. Germline V lookup: CDR1 SNHLY, CDR2 FYNNEI. Written as DNA, the CDR3 is TGTGCCAGCAGTGACGACACTAGCTCAGGGGAGCTGTTTTTT. Residues: CASSDDTSSGELFF.

This chain uses TRBV9 with TRBJ1-3, with D possibly being TRBD1 (6 bases). Trimming shortened V by 4 bases and J by 0 bases, and 14 bases separated the two germline ends. This CDR3 is 16 amino acids long. Germline CDR1 is SGDLS and CDR2 is YYNGEE. CDR3 loop: CASSRQEAHSGNTIYF. CDR3 DNA sequence: TGTGCCAGCAGCCGACAGGAGGCCCACTCTGGAAACACCATATATTTT.

The gene calls are TRBV4-1 and TRBJ1-2; 11 nucleotides align to TRBD1. Germline V CDR1 and CDR2: MGHRA, YSYEKL. The CDR3 contains 15 residues. V lost 2 bases to trimming and J lost 8 bases; unmatched junction nucleotides: 7. The CDR3 coding sequence is TGCGCCAGCAGCCAACGGACAGGGGGCACCCTCGGCTACACCTTC. Encoded protein: CASSQRTGGTLGYTF.

This clone occurred once. The V call is TRBV5-1, the J call TRBJ1-2, with D perhaps matching TRBD1 (5 bases). Germline V lookup: CDR1 SGHRS, CDR2 YFSETQ. With 7 bases removed from V and 1 base from J, the gap between germline ends came to 17 bases. The CDR3 length is 15 residues. The CDR3: CASHPGGSGNYGYTF. The CDR3 DNA is TGCGCCAGCCACCCGGGGGGAAGCGGTAACTATGGCTACACCTTC. The variable domain in full, completed from reference TRBV5-1 and TRBJ1-2, reads KAGVTQTPRYLIKTRGQQVTLSCSPISGHRSVSWYQQTPGQGLQFLFEYFSETQRNKGNFPGRFSGRQFSNSRSEMNVSTLELGDSALYLCASHPGGSGNYGYTFGSGTRLTVV.

This clone was counted a few times. J is TRBJ2-1 and V is TRBV13; D perhaps matches TRBD2 (5 bases). This CDR3 spans 13 amino acids. Looked up from germline, CDR1 is PRHDT and CDR2 is FYEKMQ (reference sequence). The V gene lost 7 bases and the J gene lost 6 bases, with 13 bases spanning the gap. The CDR3, as DNA: TGTGCCAGCATGGTGGGGAGTGGCAATGAGCAGTTCTTC. Protein: CASMVGSGNEQFF.

The rearrangement links TRBV4-3 to TRBJ2-3; 7 bases align to TRBD2. This CDR3 region has 13 residues. Germline lookup yields CDR1 LGHNA and CDR2 YSLEER. The J segment lost 6 bases and the V segment lost 10 bases, leaving 10 bases of the junction unmatched. CDR3 in amino acids: CATRTGGRDTQYF. CDR3 nucleotide sequence: TGCGCCACCCGAACGGGGGGAAGGGATACGCAGTATTTT.

The chain carries TRBV7-9 and TRBJ2-1; 10 nucleotides line up with TRBD1. V lost 1 base and J lost 6; bases outside the gene matches: 12. CDR1 is SEHNR and CDR2 is FQNEAQ in the germline V gene (reference sequence). The CDR3 has 18 residues. CDR3 region: CASSLGKPGQGPSNEQFF. CDR3 sequence (DNA): TGTGCCAGCAGCTTAGGTAAACCGGGACAGGGGCCCTCCAATGAGCAGTTCTTC.

The rearrangement links TRBV7-9 to TRBJ1-1; 7 positions match TRBD1. Germline lookup yields CDR1 SEHNR and CDR2 FQNEAQ (reference sequence). CDR3 length: 12 residues. J lost 10 bases, V lost 5 bases, and 7 bases had no gene match. Written as DNA, the CDR3 is TGTGCCAGCAGCCTAACGGGACAGTCAGCTTTCTTT. Amino acid sequence: CASSLTGQSAFF.

This chain uses TRBV6-1 with TRBJ2-7; TRBD2 matches at 11 bases. Germline CDR1 reads MNHNS; CDR2 reads SASEGT. The length of the CDR3 is 17 residues. The V gene end was trimmed by 2 bases and the J gene end by 6 bases; junction bases not matched to a gene: 12. This CDR3 reads CASSEWLAGGSASEQYF. The CDR3, as DNA: TGTGCCAGCAGTGAATGGCTAGCGGGGGGAAGTGCTTCCGAGCAGTACTTC.

This chain links TRBV29-1 with TRBJ2-5; 8 positions match TRBD2. Per the germline V gene, CDR1 is SQVTM and CDR2 is ANQGSEA. V lost 7 bases to trimming and J lost 0 bases; unmatched junction nucleotides: 7. CDR3 length: 14 amino acids. The CDR3 reads CSDVLADYQETQYF. The CDR3 DNA is TGCAGCGACGTACTAGCGGACTACCAAGAGACCCAGTACTTC. Looking up the rest from reference TRBV29-1 and TRBJ2-5 gives the full variable domain: SAVISQKPSRDICQRGTSLTIQCQVDSQVTMMFWYRQQPGQSLTLIATANQGSEATYESGFVIDKFPISRPNLTFSTLTVSNMSPEDSSIYLCSDVLADYQETQYFGPGTRLLVL.

The chain carries TRBV30 and TRBJ1-6; no clear D gene. The ends were cut back, 4 bases at V and 6 bases at J, with 10 bases in the middle. The CDR3 runs 13 residues. CDR1 GTSNPN and CDR2 SVGIG come from the germline V gene (reference sequence). Here the CDR3 DNA reads TGTGCCTGGAAGGACTTCGCTAATTCACCCCTCCACTTT. Amino acids: CAWKDFANSPLHF.

A few counts support this clone. The V gene is TRBV5-4, the J gene TRBJ1-1; D ambiguous. The V gene's germline CDR1 is SGHNT and CDR2 YYREEE (reference sequence). The germline V and J ends were trimmed by 4 bases and 1 base, with 14 bases remaining between them. This CDR3 is built from 15 residues. CDR3 nucleotide sequence: TGTGCCAGCAGCGCCTATGAACAGAAGAACACTGAAGCTTTCTTT. Its translation: CASSAYEQKNTEAFF.

This clone is medium-sized by share. J is TRBJ1-1 and V is TRBV30, with 9 bases matching TRBD1. Germline CDR1 GTSNPN, CDR2 SVGIG (reference sequence). J gave up 0 bases and V 5 bases, and 13 bases lay outside the gene matches. The CDR3 has 17 residues. The CDR3: CAWLDLPGTGMNTEAFF. In DNA form, the CDR3 reads TGTGCCTGGCTTGACCTGCCGGGGACAGGGATGAACACTGAAGCTTTCTTT.

This clone appeared a few times. This chain connects TRBV14 to TRBJ1-2; 7 bases map to TRBD1. The length of the CDR3 is 14 residues. Germline CDR1 reads SGHDN; CDR2 reads FVKESK. Trimming cost V 1 base and J 8 bases; bases outside gene matches: 7. The CDR3 DNA follows: TGTGCCAGCAGCCAAGCCCGACAGGGAAGGGGCTACACCTTC. This encodes CASSQARQGRGYTF.

The V and J genes are TRBV9 and TRBJ1-2; 7 nucleotides align to TRBD1. With V trimmed by 3 bases and J by 4 bases, 9 bases remained unmatched. Germline values: CDR1 SGDLS, CDR2 YYNGEE. The CDR3 extends over 15 amino acids. The CDR3 DNA reads as TGTGCCAGCAGCGAAGGGGGACAGCCACGCTATGGCTACACCTTC. Protein: CASSEGGQPRYGYTF.

This clone was counted only a few times. The gene calls are TRBV6-1 and TRBJ1-5; D might be TRBD1 (5 bases). Germline CDR1 is MNHNS and CDR2 is SASEGT. The CDR3 runs to 14 residues. Trimming pared 6 bases from V and 9 bases from J, leaving 18 bases between. The CDR3 bases are TGTGCCAGCAGACCTCGGGGGAGCGGGGGGCCCCAGCATTTT. It is translated as CASRPRGSGGPQHF.

This chain links TRBV21-1 with TRBJ2-4; the table's D call of TRBD2 was not tested on the DNA. TRBV21-1 represents a pseudogene. This CDR3 spans 16 amino acids. The CDR3 here is CASPGGGKLAKNIQYF. The CDR3 bases are TGTGCCAGTCCCGGGGGAGGGAAATTAGCCAAAAACATTCAGTACTTC.

The chain employs TRBV27 and TRBJ1-6; 9 bases align to TRBD1. The germline gives CDR1 MNHEY, CDR2 SMNVEV (reference sequence). V was pared by 5 bases and J by 6 bases, with 8 bases of the junction left unmatched. This CDR3 is 16 amino acids long. In nucleotides, the CDR3 is TGTGCCAGCAGTCCATTGGGACAGGGAATTAATTCACCCCTCCACTTT. Its translation is CASSPLGQGINSPLHF.

V and J are TRBV5-1 and TRBJ1-1; D ambiguous. V was clipped by 9 bases and J by 1 base, with 16 bases between them. The germline V gene encodes CDR1 SGHRS and CDR2 YFSETQ. CDR3 length equals 14 residues. CDR3 residues: CATTRGSGNTEAFF. The CDR3 DNA follows: TGCGCCACCACGAGAGGGTCCGGGAACACTGAAGCTTTCTTT.

CDR3: CASSLQGAPGTEAFF. The CDR3 DNA reads TGCGCCAGCAGCTTACAGGGGGCTCCCGGAACTGAAGCTTTCTTT. V gene TRBV5-1 combines with J gene TRBJ1-1; the match to TRBD1 covers 9 bases. J was trimmed by 5 bases and V by 2 bases; bases with no gene match: 7. The germline V gene has CDR1 SGHRS and CDR2 YFSETQ. CDR3 length: 15 amino acids.

The CDR3 DNA follows: TGCAGCGTCACCCGATACAGGATTAAGTACCAAGAGACCCAGTACTTC. Translating it yields CSVTRYRIKYQETQYF. The chain has TRBV29-1 and TRBJ2-5, with TRBD1 as a possible D gene (5 bases). The CDR3 runs to 16 residues. Between the trimmed V and J ends, which lost 6 bases and 0 bases, there was a span of 20 bases. Germline CDR1 reads SQVTM; CDR2 reads ANQGSEA.